These 9 T cell receptor beta chains originate from one sample sequenced in a study of shared T cell receptors in the human thymus. Profiled with immunoSEQ multiplex PCR; TCRdb holds only in-frame clones, not every one. There are 540,000 or so clones in the sample; approximately 80% occur only once, and more than 0.01% lies in the top ten. These data also formed part of another study, on human thymus T cells.

Material for sequencing was thymocytes. The receptor source for this set is a boy under two years old with a congenital heart defect.

V is TRBV10-3 and J is TRBJ2-3; 9 nucleotides align to TRBD2. Unmatched junction bases numbered 7, after V lost 0 bases and J lost 0 bases. The CDR3 is 18 residues long. Per the germline V gene, CDR1 is ENHRY and CDR2 is SYGVKD. The CDR3 DNA is TGTGCCATCAGTGAGTCACAACTAGCGGGCCTGAGCACAGATACGCAGTATTTT. Amino acids: CAISESQLAGLSTDTQYF.

V is TRBV27 and J is TRBJ1-2; 7 bases are a match to TRBD1. The junction had 9 bases not matched to a gene; V was cut back by 3 bases and J by 2 bases. CDR1 is MNHEY and CDR2 is SMNVEV in the germline V gene (reference sequence). This CDR3 is built from 16 residues. The CDR3 nucleotides read TGTGCCAGCAGTTTGCCCGGGACAGCGTGGAACTATGGCTACACCTTC. It specifies CASSLPGTAWNYGYTF.

The chain employs TRBV28 and TRBJ2-7, with a possible D match to TRBD1 (5 bases). The V gene lost 6 bases and the J gene lost 5 bases, with 17 bases spanning the gap. The CDR3 has 14 amino acids. Germline-derived CDR1 and CDR2 are MDHEN and SYDVKM. The CDR3 nucleotides are TGTGCCAGCAGGGCACATGGACAAGTCCACGAGCAGTACTTC. Encoded protein: CASRAHGQVHEQYF.

The chain is built from TRBV27 and TRBJ2-3; maybe TRBD2 (5 bases). V gave up 2 bases and J gave up 2 bases, with 17 bases separating them. Germline-derived CDR1 and CDR2 are MNHEY and SMNVEV (reference sequence). The CDR3 contains 17 residues. The chain's CDR3 is CASSLVAGETITDTQYF. The CDR3 DNA is TGTGCCAGCAGTTTAGTGGCCGGGGAAACGATCACAGATACGCAGTATTTT.

The CDR3 loop is CASSPRQGANYGYTF. DNA for the CDR3: TGTGCCAGCAGCCCCCGACAGGGCGCTAACTATGGCTACACCTTC. V usage is TRBV7-2 and J usage is TRBJ1-2, with 7 positions matching TRBD1. The germline gives CDR1 SGHTA, CDR2 FQGNSA. The CDR3 contains 15 residues. J gave up 0 bases and V 5 bases, and 6 bases lay outside the gene matches.

This clone occurred a few times. The chain recombines TRBV4-3 with TRBJ1-4, with 7 positions matching TRBD1. Looked up from germline, CDR1 is LGHNA and CDR2 is YSLEER. The CDR3 is 12 amino acids. V shed 7 bases, J shed 6 bases, and the junction held 2 bases outside the gene matches. The CDR3: CASKGGHEKLFF. The CDR3 bases are TGCGCCAGCAAAGGGGGCCATGAAAAACTGTTTTTT.

The genes are TRBV6-6 and TRBJ1-5; tentatively, D is TRBD1 (5 bases). The CDR3 consists of 15 residues. Germline CDR1 and CDR2: MNHNY and SVGAGI (reference sequence). Trimming cost V 8 bases and J 2 bases, with 16 bases left between them. CDR3 in amino acids: CASCRDLVGNQPQHF. The CDR3 DNA is TGTGCCAGCTGCCGGGACTTGGTAGGCAATCAGCCCCAGCATTTT.

V and J are TRBV11-3 and TRBJ2-1, with TRBD2 as a possible D gene (5 bases). V was trimmed by 5 bases and J by 8 bases, leaving 13 bases between them. This CDR3 is 13 amino acids long. From germline, CDR1 is SGHNT and CDR2 YENEEA. The chain's CDR3 is CASSPAAGDEQFF. CDR3 nucleotides: TGTGCCAGCAGCCCAGCGGCCGGCGATGAGCAGTTCTTC.

This clone was observed a few times. J is TRBJ2-1 and V is TRBV30; 7 nucleotides agree with TRBD2. The CDR3 sequence is 15 residues long. With V trimmed by 1 base and J by 8 bases, 11 bases remained unmatched. Germline loops: CDR1 GTSNPN, CDR2 SVGIG (reference sequence). The CDR3 DNA reads TGTGCCTGGAGTGGGCTAGCGGAGGAGGTCTATGAGCAGTTCTTC. Translating gives CAWSGLAEEVYEQFF.